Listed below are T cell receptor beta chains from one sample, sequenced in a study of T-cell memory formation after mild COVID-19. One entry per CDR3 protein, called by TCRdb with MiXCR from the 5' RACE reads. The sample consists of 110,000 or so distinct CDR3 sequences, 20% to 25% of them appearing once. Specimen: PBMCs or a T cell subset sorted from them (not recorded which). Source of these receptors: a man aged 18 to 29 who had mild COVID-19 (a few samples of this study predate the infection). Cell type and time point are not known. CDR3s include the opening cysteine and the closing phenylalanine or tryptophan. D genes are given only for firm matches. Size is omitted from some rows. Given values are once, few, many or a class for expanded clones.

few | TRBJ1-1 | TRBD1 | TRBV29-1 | TGCAGCGTGGCAGGGGGCGAGAACACTGAAGCTTTCTTT | CSVAGGENTEAFF
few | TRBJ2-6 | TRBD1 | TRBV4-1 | TGCGCCAGCAGCGAAGAGGGCAGGGGGTCTCTTTCTGGGGCCAACGTCCTGACTTTC | CASSEEGRGSLSGANVLTF
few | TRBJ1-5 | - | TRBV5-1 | TGCGCCAGCAGACCTAAAGACGGTCGTCAGCCCCAGCATTTT | CASRPKDGRQPQHF
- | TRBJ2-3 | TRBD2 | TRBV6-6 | TGTGCCAGCAGGCCCTGGAGCGGGGTGCCAGATACGCAGTATTTT | CASRPWSGVPDTQYF
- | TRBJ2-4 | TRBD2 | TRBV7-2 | TGTGCCAGCAGCACTAGCGGGGGGCATAAAAACATTCAGTACTTC | CASSTSGGHKNIQYF
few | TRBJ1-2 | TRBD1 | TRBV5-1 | TGCGCCAGCAGCATGGACAGGAGCTATGGCTACACCTTC | CASSMDRSYGYTF
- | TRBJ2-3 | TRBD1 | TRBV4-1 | TGCGCCAGCAGCCATAGTCTCCGGGACAGGCGCACAGATACGCAGTATTTT | CASSHSLRDRRTDTQYF
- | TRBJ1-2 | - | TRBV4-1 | TGCGCCAGCAGCCAACAGGACTGGGACTATGGCTACACCTTC | CASSQQDWDYGYTF
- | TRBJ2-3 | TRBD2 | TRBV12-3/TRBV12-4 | TGTGCCAGCAGTTTCTCCCCAGCGGGGTCCACAGATACGCAGTATTTT | CASSFSPAGSTDTQYF
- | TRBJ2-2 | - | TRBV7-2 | TGTGCCAGCAGCTTAGGAGGGGGTCAAAACACCGGGGAGCTGTTTTTT | CASSLGGGQNTGELFF
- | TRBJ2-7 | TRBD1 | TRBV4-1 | TGCGCCAGCAGCCAAAAAGGGGGCGCCGGAGAGACCTACGAGCAGTACTTC | CASSQKGGAGETYEQYF
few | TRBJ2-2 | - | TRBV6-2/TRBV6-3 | TGTGCCAGCAGTTACTCGGACGAGAACACCGGGGAGCTGTTTTTT | CASSYSDENTGELFF
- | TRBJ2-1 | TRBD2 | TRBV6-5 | TGTGCCAGCAGTTACGGAGCGGGGGGGATCAATGAGCAGTTCTTC | CASSYGAGGINEQFF
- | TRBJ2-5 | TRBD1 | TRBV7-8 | TGTGCCAGCAGCTACGGACAGGGGGGAGAGACCCAGTACTTC | CASSYGQGGETQYF
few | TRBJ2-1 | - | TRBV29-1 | TGCAGCGCCCGATCAAATGAGCAGTTCTTC | CSARSNEQFF
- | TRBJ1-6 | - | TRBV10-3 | TGTGCCATCAGTGAGCACGGGAGCTCCTATAATTCACCCCTCCACTTT | CAISEHGSSYNSPLHF
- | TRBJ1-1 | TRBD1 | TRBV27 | TGTGCCAGCAGTCTACAGGGGCGATACACTGAAGCTTTCTTT | CASSLQGRYTEAFF
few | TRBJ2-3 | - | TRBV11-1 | TGTGCCAGCAGCTTAGCGGCCGATACGCAGTATTTT | CASSLAADTQYF
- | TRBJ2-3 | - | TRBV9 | TGTGCCAGCAGCGCCCCCACGGGGAAGGGAACAGATACGCAGTATTTT | CASSAPTGKGTDTQYF
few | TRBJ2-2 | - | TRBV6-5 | TGTGCCATCGCGTGGGGGAACACCGGGGAGCTGTTTTTT | CAIAWGNTGELFF
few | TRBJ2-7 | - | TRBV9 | TGTGCCAGCAGCGTAGAGGGGCCCGGTGGGGACGAGCAGTACTTC | CASSVEGPGGDEQYF
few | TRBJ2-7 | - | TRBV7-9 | TGTGCCAGCAGCGGGTCCCGTTACGAGCAGTACTTC | CASSGSRYEQYF
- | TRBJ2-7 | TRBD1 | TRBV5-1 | TGCGCCAGCAGCTTGGCGGACAGGCGTTACGAGCAGTACTTC | CASSLADRRYEQYF
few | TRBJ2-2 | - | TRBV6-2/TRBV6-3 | TGTGCCAGCAGTCCCCGAACCTACACCGGGGAGCTGTTTTTT | CASSPRTYTGELFF
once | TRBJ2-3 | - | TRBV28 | TGTGCCAGCGGCAGGGTCAGGGTCACAGATACGCAGTATTTT | CASGRVRVTDTQYF
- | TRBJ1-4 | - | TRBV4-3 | TGCGCCAGCAGCCAAGATCGACAGGTCGGGAATGAAAAACTGTTTTTT | CASSQDRQVGNEKLFF
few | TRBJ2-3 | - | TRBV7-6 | TGTGCCAGCAGCCCGGAGCCGGGGACAGATACGCAGTATTTT | CASSPEPGTDTQYF
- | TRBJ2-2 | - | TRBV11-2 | TGTGCCAGCGGGGGAAGGCCCGGGGAGCTGTTTTTT | CASGGRPGELFF
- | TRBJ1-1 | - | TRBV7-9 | TGTGCCAGCAGCTTAGAATTGTTCCCTGAAGCTTTCTTT | CASSLELFPEAFF